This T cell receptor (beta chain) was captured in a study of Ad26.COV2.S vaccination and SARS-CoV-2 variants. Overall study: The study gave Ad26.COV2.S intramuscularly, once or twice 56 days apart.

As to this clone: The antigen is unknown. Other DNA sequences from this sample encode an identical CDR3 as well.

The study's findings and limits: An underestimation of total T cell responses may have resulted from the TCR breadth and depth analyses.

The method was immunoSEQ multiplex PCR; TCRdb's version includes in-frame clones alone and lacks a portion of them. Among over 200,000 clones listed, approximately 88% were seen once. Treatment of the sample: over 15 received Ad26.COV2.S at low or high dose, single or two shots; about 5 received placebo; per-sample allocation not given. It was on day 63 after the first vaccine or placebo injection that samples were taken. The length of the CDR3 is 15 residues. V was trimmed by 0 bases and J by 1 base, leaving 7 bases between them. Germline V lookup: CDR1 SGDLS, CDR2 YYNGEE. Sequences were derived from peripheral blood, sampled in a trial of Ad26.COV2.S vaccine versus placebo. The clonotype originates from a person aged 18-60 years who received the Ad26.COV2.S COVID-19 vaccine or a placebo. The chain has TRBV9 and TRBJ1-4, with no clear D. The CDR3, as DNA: TGTGCCAGCAGCGTAGAGTCGGGAACTAATGAAAAACTGTTTTTT. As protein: CASSVESGTNEKLFF.